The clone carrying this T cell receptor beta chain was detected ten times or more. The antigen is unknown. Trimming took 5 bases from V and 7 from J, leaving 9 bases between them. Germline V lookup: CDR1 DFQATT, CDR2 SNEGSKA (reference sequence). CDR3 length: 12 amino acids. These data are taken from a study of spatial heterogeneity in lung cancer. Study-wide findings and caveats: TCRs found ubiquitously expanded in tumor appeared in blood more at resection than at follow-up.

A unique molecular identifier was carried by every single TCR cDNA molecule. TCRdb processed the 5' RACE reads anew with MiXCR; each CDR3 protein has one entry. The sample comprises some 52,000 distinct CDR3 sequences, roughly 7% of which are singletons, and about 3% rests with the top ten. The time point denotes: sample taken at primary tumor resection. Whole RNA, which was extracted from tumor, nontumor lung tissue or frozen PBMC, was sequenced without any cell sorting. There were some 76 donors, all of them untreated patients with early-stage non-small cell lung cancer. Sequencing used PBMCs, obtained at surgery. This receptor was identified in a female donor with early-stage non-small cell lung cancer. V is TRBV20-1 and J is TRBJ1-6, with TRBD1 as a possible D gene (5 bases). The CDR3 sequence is CSAGAGNSPLHF. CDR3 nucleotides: TGCAGTGCTGGGGCCGGGAATTCACCCCTCCACTTT.